A single sample gave rise to the 25 T cell receptor beta chains below, sequenced in a study of cytomegalovirus exposure and HLA in healthy donors (dated by TCRdb to about 2017). Receptor amplification or capture employed the immunoSEQ multiplex PCR assay. For the multiplex PCR, a mixture combining 60 forward primers for TCR Vbeta segments and 13 reverse primers for TCR Jbeta segments was used. TCRdb's version of the immuneACCESS table is confined to in-frame rearrangements and falls short of the full clone set. An unresolved V gene accounts for under half of the shortfall where checked; the remainder is of unknown origin. In this sample the table shows under 70,000 clones, about three quarters of which occur a single time. The ten top clones hold around 2.6% of the sample. The sequencing sample was made of PBMCs. The receptors derive from a female donor in good health and CMV-seronegative.

The chain recombines TRBV28 with TRBJ2-5; TRBD2 might be the D (6 bases). In germline, CDR1 is MDHEN, CDR2 SYDVKM. The CDR3 extends over 13 amino acids. V was cut by 2 bases and J by 2 bases, with 6 bases left in between. CDR3 amino acids: CASSLGGQETQYF. CDR3 nucleotide sequence: TGTGCCAGCAGTTTAGGGGGGCAAGAGACCCAGTACTTC. Looking up the rest from reference TRBV28 and TRBJ2-5 gives the full variable domain: DVKVTQSSRYLVKRTGEKVFLECVQDMDHENMFWYRQDPGLGLRLIYFSYDVKMKEKGDIPEGYSVSREKKERFSLILESASTNQTSMYLCASSLGGQETQYFGPGTRLLVL.

The chain joins TRBV5-4 to TRBJ2-2; TRBD1 matches 9 bases. The CDR3 is 15 residues long. V lost 4 bases to trimming and J lost 7 bases; unmatched junction nucleotides: 8. Germline V gives CDR1 SGHNT, CDR2 YYREEE (reference sequence). The CDR3 is CASSPRQGVDGELFF. CDR3 nucleotide sequence: TGTGCCAGCAGCCCAAGACAGGGGGTTGACGGGGAGCTGTTTTTT. Full variable domain (rest looked up from reference TRBV5-4 and TRBJ2-2): ETGVTQSPTHLIKTRGQQVTLRCSSQSGHNTVSWYQQALGQGPQFIFQYYREEENGRGNFPPRFSGLQFPNYSSELNVNALELDDSALYLCASSPRQGVDGELFFGEGSRLTVL.

The rearrangement uses TRBV28 and TRBJ1-5; D gene unclear. This CDR3 has 12 residues. The V gene's germline CDR1 is MDHEN and CDR2 SYDVKM. V was shortened by 6 bases and J by 6 bases, with 9 bases between the two germline ends. CDR3 coding DNA: TGTGCCAGCAGCCCCCTATCTCAGCCCCAGCATTTT. Its protein is CASSPLSQPQHF.

The V and J genes are TRBV5-1 and TRBJ2-1, with D maybe TRBD2 (6 bases). Germline loops: CDR1 SGHRS, CDR2 YFSETQ. Trimming left V 3 bases short and J 3 bases short, with 13 bases between. CDR3 length: 15 amino acids. CDR3 coding DNA: TGCGCCAGCAGCTCTAGGGTGGGGGGCTACAATGAGCAGTTCTTC. This sequence encodes CASSSRVGGYNEQFF.

The rearrangement uses TRBV7-9 and TRBJ2-1; 7 positions match TRBD1. CDR3 length: 14 amino acids. Trimming removed 5 bases from V and 9 bases from J; junction bases left unmatched: 10. CDR1 SEHNR and CDR2 FQNEAQ come from the germline V gene (reference sequence). CDR3: CASSPRTGDAEQFF. The CDR3 DNA sequence: TGTGCCAGCAGCCCACGTACAGGGGACGCTGAGCAGTTCTTC.

The chain uses TRBV28 and TRBJ2-2; 8 nucleotides line up with TRBD2. Trimming cost V 9 bases and J 5 bases; bases outside gene matches: 14. Germline-derived CDR1 and CDR2 are MDHEN and SYDVKM. The CDR3 covers 16 residues. The DNA of the CDR3 is TGTGCCAGTCAAGGAGCGGGGGCAGGCAGGACCGGGGAGCTGTTTTTT. Protein: CASQGAGAGRTGELFF.

The chain uses TRBV6-5 and TRBJ2-7; TRBD1 agrees at 7 bases. Trimming cost V 4 bases and J 0 bases; bases outside gene matches: 9. CDR3 length: 16 residues. Germline values: CDR1 MNHEY, CDR2 SVGAGI. The CDR3 loop reads CASSSPGQASSYEQYF. DNA of the CDR3: TGTGCCAGCAGTTCTCCCGGACAGGCCAGCTCCTACGAGCAGTACTTC.

This clone was seen a handful of times. This sequence joins TRBV5-4 and TRBJ2-7, with 14 nucleotides matching TRBD2. The germline V gene encodes CDR1 SGHNT and CDR2 YYREEE (reference sequence). The CDR3 sequence is 15 residues long. V lost 7 bases, J lost 7 bases, and 10 bases stayed unmatched. CDR3 sequence: CASGVQGLAGEEQYF. CDR3 DNA sequence: TGTGCCAGCGGGGTCCAGGGACTAGCGGGAGAAGAGCAGTACTTC.

This chain connects TRBV5-1 to TRBJ2-2; no definite D call. The V gene's germline CDR1 is SGHRS and CDR2 YFSETQ. Trimming pared 1 base from V and 4 bases from J, leaving 5 bases between. The length of the CDR3 is 13 residues. CDR3 coding DNA: TGCGCCAGCAGCTTGTACGGCACCGGGGAGCTGTTTTTT. Translated: CASSLYGTGELFF.

The rearrangement links TRBV4-3 to TRBJ2-5; 11 bases fit TRBD2. The end of the DNA fits TRBJ2-7 better, so the J call may be wrong. The CDR3 sequence is 17 residues long. Germline V lookup: CDR1 LGHNA, CDR2 YSLEER. CDR3 coding DNA: TGCGCCAGCAGCCAAAACCCGGGACTAGCGGACCCCTACGAGCAGTACTTC. Translated: CASSQNPGLADPYEQYF.

This clone was counted a few times. V is TRBV2 and J is TRBJ1-4; TRBD1 is a possible D gene (6 bases). The CDR3 sequence is 14 residues long. Looked up from germline, CDR1 is SNHLY and CDR2 is FYNNEI. V was shortened by 2 bases and J by 13 bases, with 17 bases between the two germline ends. The CDR3 DNA is TGTGCCAGCAGTGAAAAGGATAGTAAGGGGGTACTGTTTTTT. Protein sequence: CASSEKDSKGVLFF.

The rearrangement uses TRBV5-1 and TRBJ1-1; TRBD1 agrees at 9 bases. Trimming removed 4 bases from V and 1 base from J; junction bases left unmatched: 5. The CDR3 is 15 amino acids. Germline assignment: CDR1 SGHRS and CDR2 YFSETQ. The CDR3 nucleotides read TGCGCCAGCAGCATCACAGGGGGCACGAACACTGAAGCTTTCTTT. Protein sequence: CASSITGGTNTEAFF.

In DNA form, the CDR3 reads TGTGCCAGCAGCTTAAACGGTCGGGGGACCCAGTACTTC. Protein sequence: CASSLNGRGTQYF. The rearrangement joins TRBV7-3 to TRBJ2-5; D might be TRBD2 (5 bases). The germline CDR1 and CDR2 sequences are SGHTA and FQGTGA. V gave up 1 base and J gave up 7 bases, with 10 bases separating them. CDR3 length equals 13 residues.

The chain employs TRBV10-3 and TRBJ2-3, with 7 positions matching TRBD2. CDR1 is ENHRY and CDR2 is SYGVKD in the germline V gene. The trim removed 6 bases at V and 2 bases at J, leaving 8 bases unmatched. This CDR3 has 15 amino acids. The CDR3 spells CAIRPSAGDTDTQYF. CDR3 nucleotide sequence: TGTGCCATCAGGCCTTCCGCGGGGGACACAGATACGCAGTATTTT.

This clone was recorded once. The genes are TRBV28 and TRBJ1-1, with TRBD1 matching 10 bases. Looked up from germline, CDR1 is MDHEN and CDR2 is SYDVKM. The CDR3 spans 16 residues. V dropped 1 base and J dropped 7; count of bases not matched to a gene: 9. This CDR3 is CASSLYRGQGVGEAFF. CDR3 DNA: TGTGCCAGCAGTTTATACCGTGGACAGGGGGTCGGTGAAGCTTTCTTT.

The rearrangement joins TRBV4-2 to TRBJ2-5; D is perhaps TRBD1 (6 bases). The CDR3 is made up of 14 amino acids. Germline lookup yields CDR1 LGHNA and CDR2 YNFKEQ. V was trimmed by 4 bases and J by 5 bases, leaving 14 bases between them. The CDR3: CASSRPGELETQYF. The CDR3 nucleotides are TGTGCCAGCAGCCGCCCAGGGGAATTGGAGACCCAGTACTTC.

V is TRBV18 and J is TRBJ2-7, with no clear D. V was pared by 3 bases and J by 4 bases, with 10 bases between. The CDR3 is 13 residues long. Germline loops: CDR1 KGHSH, CDR2 LQKENI. The CDR3 DNA reads TGTGCCAGCTCACCCCGAACAGAGTACGAGCAGTACTTC. This gives the protein CASSPRTEYEQYF.

J is TRBJ2-7 and V is TRBV6-1; D unclear. CDR3 length equals 16 residues. Germline values: CDR1 MNHNS, CDR2 SASEGT. V dropped 1 base and J dropped 0 bases, with 13 bases sitting between them. CDR3 sequence reads: CASSEGIGASSYEQYF. Here the CDR3 DNA reads TGTGCCAGCAGTGAAGGGATAGGAGCAAGCTCCTACGAGCAGTACTTC.

This clone was seen a single time. The chain uses TRBV11-3 and TRBJ2-3, with a weak D call TRBD1 (6 bases). This CDR3 is built from 16 residues. Trimming took 5 bases from V and 6 from J, leaving 21 bases between them. The germline V gene encodes CDR1 SGHNT and CDR2 YENEEA. CDR3 amino acids: CASSSWAGADMDTQYF. In nucleotides, the CDR3 is TGTGCCAGCAGCAGCTGGGCAGGGGCCGATATGGATACGCAGTATTTT.

This rearrangement joins TRBV4-1 to TRBJ2-1; D unclear. This CDR3 has 14 amino acids. The germline V and J ends were trimmed by 0 bases and 8 bases, with 11 bases remaining between them. CDR1 MGHRA and CDR2 YSYEKL come from the germline V gene. CDR3 residues: CASSQDFERDEQFF. The DNA for the CDR3 is TGCGCCAGCAGCCAAGATTTTGAGCGCGATGAGCAGTTCTTC.

This chain's CDR3 is CASSGRTADNIEKLFF. The CDR3 DNA reads TGTGCCAGTAGTGGGAGGACTGCGGACAATATTGAAAAACTGTTTTTT. V is TRBV19 and J is TRBJ1-4; tentatively, D is TRBD1 (5 bases). The germline gives CDR1 LNHDA, CDR2 SQIVND (reference sequence). The CDR3 has 16 residues. Trimming left V 5 bases short and J 7 bases short, with 20 bases between.

This clone was detected once. The J gene is TRBJ1-1, the V gene TRBV10-3, with D perhaps matching TRBD1 (6 bases). Germline V gene data show CDR1 as ENHRY and CDR2 as SYGVKD. The V and J ends lost 4 bases and 6 bases respectively, with 15 bases between them. This CDR3 region has 14 residues. The CDR3 DNA reads TGTGCCATCAGTGGGACAGCGCTTAGGGCTGAAGCTTTCTTT. Protein sequence: CAISGTALRAEAFF.

This clone was detected a few times. The chain employs TRBV4-3 and TRBJ1-1; D is unclear. The germline gives CDR1 LGHNA, CDR2 YSLEER. V lost 7 bases, J lost 1 base, and 10 bases lay in between. The CDR3 runs 13 residues. The CDR3 loop reads CASTQTSNTEAFF. For the CDR3, the DNA is TGCGCCAGCACCCAGACATCGAACACTGAAGCTTTCTTT.

This clone was detected only once. This rearrangement joins TRBV28 to TRBJ1-2; D not resolved. V lost 3 bases to trimming and J lost 7 bases, with 15 bases between them. Per the germline V gene, CDR1 is MDHEN and CDR2 is SYDVKM. The CDR3 has 14 residues. Here the CDR3 reads CASSFVAGWGGYTF. In DNA form, the CDR3 reads TGTGCCAGCAGTTTCGTGGCGGGTTGGGGTGGCTACACCTTC.

The J gene is TRBJ2-3, the V gene TRBV9, with 7 bases lining up with TRBD2. The CDR3 runs to 15 residues. V lost 3 bases and J lost 2; bases outside the gene matches: 6. From germline, CDR1 is SGDLS and CDR2 YYNGEE. CDR3 loop: CASSAPGGSTDTQYF. CDR3 in DNA: TGTGCCAGCAGCGCCCCGGGGGGATCCACAGATACGCAGTATTTT.